This TCR beta chain was observed in a study of T cell responses to AZD1222 COVID-19 vaccine. This clone was recorded only once. The antigen is undetermined. In germline, CDR1 is MDHEN, CDR2 SYDVKM. V shed 6 bases and J 6 bases; nucleotides not matched to a gene: 8. The CDR3 is 14 amino acids. Clones were read by immunoSEQ multiplex PCR, and TCRdb kept only the in-frame ones, dropping some. Counted here are tens of thousands of clones, around 90% occurring once; the ten biggest clones make up 5%. Notes on the study in general: Regions left unmutated in variants are reportedly the target of nearly half of spike-specific TCRs. Vaccine-associated CD4 TCRs spanned spike, dominant at 160-218 and 743-854. Clonal diversity may have been underestimated in mostly white British donors.

The chain employs TRBV28 and TRBJ1-2; 9 nucleotides match TRBD1. The source material was peripheral blood, sampled on day 0 of MenACWY control vaccination. This receptor was taken from an adult in good health. CDR3 sequence: CASSQPDRGDGYTF. The CDR3 nucleotides are TGTGCCAGCAGCCAACCGGACAGGGGAGATGGCTACACCTTC.